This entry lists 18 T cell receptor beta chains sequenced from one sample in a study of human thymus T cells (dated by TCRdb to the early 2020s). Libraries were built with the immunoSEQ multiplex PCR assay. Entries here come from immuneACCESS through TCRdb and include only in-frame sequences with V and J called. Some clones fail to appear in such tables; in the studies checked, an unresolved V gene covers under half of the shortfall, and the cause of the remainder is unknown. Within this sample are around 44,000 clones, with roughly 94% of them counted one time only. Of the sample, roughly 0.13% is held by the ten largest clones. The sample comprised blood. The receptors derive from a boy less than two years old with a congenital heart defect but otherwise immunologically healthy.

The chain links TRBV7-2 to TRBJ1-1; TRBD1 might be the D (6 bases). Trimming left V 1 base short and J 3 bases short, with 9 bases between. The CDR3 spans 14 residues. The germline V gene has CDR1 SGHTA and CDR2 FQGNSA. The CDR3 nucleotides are TGTGCCAGCAGCTTAGTCAGGGGTTACACTGAAGCTTTCTTT. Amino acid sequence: CASSLVRGYTEAFF.

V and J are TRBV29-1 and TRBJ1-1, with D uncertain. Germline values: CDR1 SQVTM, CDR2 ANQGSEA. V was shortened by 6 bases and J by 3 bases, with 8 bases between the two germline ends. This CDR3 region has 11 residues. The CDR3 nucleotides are TGCAGCGTCCAGAGCTACACTGAAGCTTTCTTT. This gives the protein CSVQSYTEAFF.

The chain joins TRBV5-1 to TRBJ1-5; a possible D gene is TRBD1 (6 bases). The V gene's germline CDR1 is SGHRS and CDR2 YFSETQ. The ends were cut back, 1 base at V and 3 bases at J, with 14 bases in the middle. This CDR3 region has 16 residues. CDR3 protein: CASSLYGGGLNQPQHF. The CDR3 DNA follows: TGCGCCAGCAGCTTGTATGGAGGGGGTCTCAATCAGCCCCAGCATTTT.

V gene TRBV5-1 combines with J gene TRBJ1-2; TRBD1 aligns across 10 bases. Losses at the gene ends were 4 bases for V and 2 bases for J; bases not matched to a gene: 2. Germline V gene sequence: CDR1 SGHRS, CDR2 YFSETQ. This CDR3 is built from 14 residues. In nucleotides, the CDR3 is TGCGCCAGCAGCCTGGACAGGGGGAACTATGGCTACACCTTC. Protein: CASSLDRGNYGYTF. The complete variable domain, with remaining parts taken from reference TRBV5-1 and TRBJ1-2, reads KAGVTQTPRYLIKTRGQQVTLSCSPISGHRSVSWYQQTPGQGLQFLFEYFSETQRNKGNFPGRFSGRQFSNSRSEMNVSTLELGDSALYLCASSLDRGNYGYTFGSGTRLTVV.

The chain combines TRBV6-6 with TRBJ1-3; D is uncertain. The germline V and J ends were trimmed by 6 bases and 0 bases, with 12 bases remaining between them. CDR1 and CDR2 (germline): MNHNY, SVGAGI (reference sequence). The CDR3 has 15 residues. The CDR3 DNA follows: TGTGCCAGCAGACCGAGTGCGTCCTCTGGAAACACCATATATTTT. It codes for CASRPSASSGNTIYF.

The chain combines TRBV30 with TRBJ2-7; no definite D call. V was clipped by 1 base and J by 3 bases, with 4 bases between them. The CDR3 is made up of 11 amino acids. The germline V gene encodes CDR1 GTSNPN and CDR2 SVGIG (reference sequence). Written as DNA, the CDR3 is TGTGCCTGGAGTGAGGGCTACGAGCAGTACTTC. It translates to CAWSEGYEQYF.

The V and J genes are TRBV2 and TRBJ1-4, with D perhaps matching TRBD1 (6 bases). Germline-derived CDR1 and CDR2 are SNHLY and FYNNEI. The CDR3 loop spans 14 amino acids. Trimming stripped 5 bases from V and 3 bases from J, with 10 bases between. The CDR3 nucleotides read TGTGCCAGCAGTTCGCAGGGGCCTAATGAAAAACTGTTTTTT. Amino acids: CASSSQGPNEKLFF.

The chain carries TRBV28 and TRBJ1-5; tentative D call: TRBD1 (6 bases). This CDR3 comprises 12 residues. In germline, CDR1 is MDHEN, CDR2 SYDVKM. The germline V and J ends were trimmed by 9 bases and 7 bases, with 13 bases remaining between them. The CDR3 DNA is TGTGCCAGTTCGGGGGGCGGACAGCCCCAGCATTTT. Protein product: CASSGGGQPQHF.

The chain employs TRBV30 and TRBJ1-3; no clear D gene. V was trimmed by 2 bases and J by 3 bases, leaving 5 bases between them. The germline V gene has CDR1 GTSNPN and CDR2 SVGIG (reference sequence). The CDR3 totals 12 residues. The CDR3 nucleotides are TGTGCCTGGAGTACTCTTGGAAACACCATATATTTT. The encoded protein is CAWSTLGNTIYF.

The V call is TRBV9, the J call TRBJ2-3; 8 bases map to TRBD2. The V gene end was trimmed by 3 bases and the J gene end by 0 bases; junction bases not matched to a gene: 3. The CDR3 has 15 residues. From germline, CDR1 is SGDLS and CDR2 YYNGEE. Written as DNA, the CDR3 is TGTGCCAGCAGCGCCGGGGGGGCTAGCACAGATACGCAGTATTTT. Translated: CASSAGGASTDTQYF.

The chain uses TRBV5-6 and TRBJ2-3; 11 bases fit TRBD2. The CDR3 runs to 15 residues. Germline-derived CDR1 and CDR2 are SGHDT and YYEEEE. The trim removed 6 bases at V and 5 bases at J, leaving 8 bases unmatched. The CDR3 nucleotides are TGTGCCAGCACCTATAGCGGGGGGGCGCAAGATACGCAGTATTTT. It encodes CASTYSGGAQDTQYF.

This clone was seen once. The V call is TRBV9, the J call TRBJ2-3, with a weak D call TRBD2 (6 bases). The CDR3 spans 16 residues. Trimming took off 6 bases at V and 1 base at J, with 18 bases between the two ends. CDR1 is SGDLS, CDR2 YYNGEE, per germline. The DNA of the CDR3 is TGTGCCAGCACCCATGGGGCGGGGTCGGGCACAGATACGCAGTATTTT. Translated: CASTHGAGSGTDTQYF.

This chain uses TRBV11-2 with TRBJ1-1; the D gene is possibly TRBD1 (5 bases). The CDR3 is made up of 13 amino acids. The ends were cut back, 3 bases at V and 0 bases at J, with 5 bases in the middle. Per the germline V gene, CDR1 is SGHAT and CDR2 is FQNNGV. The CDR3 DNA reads TGTGCCAGCAGCTTGGGGGTGAACACTGAAGCTTTCTTT. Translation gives CASSLGVNTEAFF.

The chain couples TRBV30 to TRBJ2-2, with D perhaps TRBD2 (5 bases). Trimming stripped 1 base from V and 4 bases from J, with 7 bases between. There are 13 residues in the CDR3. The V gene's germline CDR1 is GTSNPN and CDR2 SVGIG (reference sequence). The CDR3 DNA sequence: TGTGCCTGGAGTGGGACTTTCACCGGGGAGCTGTTTTTT. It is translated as CAWSGTFTGELFF. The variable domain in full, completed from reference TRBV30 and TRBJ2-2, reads SQTIHQWPATLVQPVGSPLSLECTVEGTSNPNLYWYRQAAGRGLQLLFYSVGIGQISSEVPQNLSASRPQDRQFILSSKKLLLSDSGFYLCAWSGTFTGELFFGEGSRLTVL.

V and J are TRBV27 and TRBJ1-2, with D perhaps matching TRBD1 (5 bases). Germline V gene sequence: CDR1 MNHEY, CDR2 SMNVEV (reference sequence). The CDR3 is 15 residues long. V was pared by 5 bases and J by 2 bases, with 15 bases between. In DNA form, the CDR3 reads TGTGCCAGCAGTCCAACCGGGGCGCGAAACTATGGCTACACCTTC. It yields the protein CASSPTGARNYGYTF.

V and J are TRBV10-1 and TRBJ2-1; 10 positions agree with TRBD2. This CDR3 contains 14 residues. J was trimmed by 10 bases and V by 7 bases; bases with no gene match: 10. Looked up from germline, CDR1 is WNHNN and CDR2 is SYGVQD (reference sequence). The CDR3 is CASMDSSGGYEQFF. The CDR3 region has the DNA TGCGCCAGCATGGATAGTAGCGGGGGGTACGAGCAGTTCTTC.

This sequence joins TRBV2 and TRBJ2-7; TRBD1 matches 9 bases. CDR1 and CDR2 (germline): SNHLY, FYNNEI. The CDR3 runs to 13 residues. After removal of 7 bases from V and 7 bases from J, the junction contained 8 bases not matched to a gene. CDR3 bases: TGTGCCAGCAACAGGGACAGGGTAGAGGAGCAGTACTTC. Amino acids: CASNRDRVEEQYF. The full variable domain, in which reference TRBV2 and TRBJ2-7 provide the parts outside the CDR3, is EPEVTQTPSHQVTQMGQEVILRCVPISNHLYFYWYRQILGQKVEFLVSFYNNEISEKSEIFDDQFSVERPDGSNFTLKIRSTKLEDSAMYFCASNRDRVEEQYFGPGTRLTVT.

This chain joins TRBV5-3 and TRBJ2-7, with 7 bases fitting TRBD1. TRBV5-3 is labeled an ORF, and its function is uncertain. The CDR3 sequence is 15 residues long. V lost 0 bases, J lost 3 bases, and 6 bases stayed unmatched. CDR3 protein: CARSLGTGPNYEQYF. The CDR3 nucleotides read TGTGCCAGAAGCTTGGGGACAGGTCCGAACTACGAGCAGTACTTC.